The clone carrying this T cell receptor (beta chain) appeared once. Its antigen remains unidentified. This specimen belongs to a study of untreated major depressive disorder. Findings of the study overall: The small study sample limits how generally findings apply.

The germline V gene encodes CDR1 SGDLS and CDR2 YYNGEE. The CDR3 extends over 15 amino acids. With 4 bases removed from V and 1 base from J, the gap between germline ends came to 11 bases. All participants were of European descent. Blood, around 30 ml, was drawn into EDTA tubes. Clones were read by immunoSEQ multiplex PCR, and TCRdb kept only the in-frame ones, dropping some. The table lists about 22,000 clones, approximately 89% of them singletons. The sequence was obtained from a middle-aged woman in good health. The material sequenced was CD4+ T cells from PBMCs. This chain joins TRBV9 and TRBJ2-2; D might be TRBD1 or TRBD2, each matching 5 bases. In DNA, the CDR3 is TGTGCCAGCAGCCTCCATGGGGGGAACACCGGGGAGCTGTTTTTT. Its protein is CASSLHGGNTGELFF.